The TCR beta chain under discussion was sequenced for a study of CD8 T cells in ankylosing spondylitis. Comment on this clonotype: What it binds is unknown.

The authors made TCR beta libraries by quantitative 5'-RACE with molecular barcodes. MiXCR, run by TCRdb on the 5' RACE reads, gives a single entry per CDR3 protein. The sample has 200,000 to 300,000 distinct CDR3 sequences, 20% to 30% seen once. Study-wide points: Within ankylosing spondylitis blood, a TCR beta motif made up of eight or nine highly homologous variants appeared to be characteristic. Disease-linked clones bore a CD8+ phenotype, appearing relatively rarely in peripheral blood.

CDR1 is MDHEN, CDR2 SYDVKM, per germline. The CDR3 is made up of 15 amino acids. V lost 1 base and J 1 base, leaving 11 bases between the germline ends. The receptor was isolated from a male donor with ankylosing spondylitis or in good health (not recorded which). Material for sequencing was blood, either unsorted or a sorted T cell fraction (not recorded which). V gene TRBV28 combines with J gene TRBJ2-7, with D tentatively TRBD1 (5 bases). CDR3 in amino acids: CASSLFQGPSYEQYF. The CDR3 coding sequence is TGTGCCAGCAGTTTATTTCAGGGCCCATCCTACGAGCAGTACTTC.